Presented here are 24 T cell receptor beta chains from one specimen sequenced in a study of metastatic and nonmetastatic thyroid tumors. TCRdb re-called clones via MiXCR from the PCR reads. The table records 15,000 to 17,000 clones, about a quarter of them present only once. Among the patients, none had received any treatment before thyroid surgery. Sequenced input: tumor tissue. Receptors originate from a female donor with papillary thyroid cancer or a benign thyroid nodule (not recorded which). Some clones in this sample may be carry-over from other donors' samples.

To note about this clone: A much larger clone lies a single base off, so this may be a read error. Other DNA sequences within the sample encode an identical CDR3. This chain joins TRBV29-1 and TRBJ2-1; D is ambiguous. CDR1 is SQVTM, CDR2 ANQGSEA, per germline. The CDR3 loop spans 13 amino acids. Deletions cut 1 base from V and 6 bases from J, with 10 bases between. The CDR3 region has the DNA TGCAGCGTTGAAGGACTGGCCGGCAATGAGCAGTTCTTC. It codes for CSVEGLAGNEQFF.

This clone was picked up many times. Other nucleotide sequences in the sample specify the same CDR3. V usage is TRBV12-3 or TRBV12-4 and J usage is TRBJ2-1; D might be TRBD2 (6 bases). The V gene lost 6 bases and the J gene lost 2 bases, with 11 bases spanning the gap. The CDR3 consists of 14 residues. CDR3 DNA sequence: TGTGCCAGCAGCCTTAGCGGAACCTACAATGAGCAGTTCTTC. It codes for CASSLSGTYNEQFF.

In its sample, this clone was seen many times. The chain combines TRBV20-1 with TRBJ2-3; 13 nucleotides line up with TRBD2. Germline V lookup: CDR1 DFQATT, CDR2 SNEGSKA (reference sequence). Unmatched junction bases numbered 8, after V lost 3 bases and J lost 5 bases. This CDR3 is built from 16 residues. The CDR3 DNA reads TGCAGTGCTAGCCGGACTAGCGGGGGTTCTAGAGATACGCAGTATTTT. Encoded protein: CSASRTSGGSRDTQYF.

This clone has a count of ten or more. V and J are TRBV28 and TRBJ2-7; possibly TRBD1 or TRBD2 for D (6 bases each). The CDR3 is made up of 15 amino acids. In germline, CDR1 is MDHEN, CDR2 SYDVKM. Trimming took off 10 bases at V and 4 bases at J, with 23 bases between the two ends. The CDR3 loop is CANSPTGAPKYEQYF. The DNA for the CDR3 is TGTGCCAACAGCCCTACGGGGGCTCCTAAGTACGAGCAGTACTTC.

In its sample, this clone ranks as large. The J gene is TRBJ1-1, the V gene TRBV19, with D possibly TRBD1 on 5 matching bases. The V end lost 6 bases, the J end lost 5 bases, and 13 bases lay between the germline ends. The CDR3 spans 13 residues. Germline V CDR1 and CDR2: LNHDA, SQIVND (reference sequence). The DNA of the CDR3 is TGTGCCAGTAGCAAGACAGTGCTGACTGAAGCTTTCTTT. It is translated as CASSKTVLTEAFF.

This clone was recorded a few times. The chain joins TRBV27 to TRBJ2-2; D gene uncertain. Looked up from germline, CDR1 is MNHEY and CDR2 is SMNVEV (reference sequence). V shed 5 bases and J shed 7 bases, with 20 bases lying between them. This CDR3 is built from 16 residues. CDR3: CASSHLVIGFGGELFF. The CDR3 coding sequence is TGTGCCAGCAGTCATCTGGTAATAGGGTTCGGCGGGGAGCTGTTTTTT.

This clone was recorded many times. The chain recombines TRBV19 with TRBJ1-1; unclear D gene. This CDR3 region has 14 residues. V was shortened by 1 base and J by 2 bases, with 8 bases between the two germline ends. Germline lookup yields CDR1 LNHDA and CDR2 SQIVND (reference sequence). CDR3 sequence reads: CASSIAAPNTEAFF. CDR3 nucleotides: TGTGCCAGTAGTATAGCAGCACCAAACACTGAAGCTTTCTTT.

This chain joins TRBV11-2 and TRBJ2-1; 8 positions match TRBD2. V lost 7 bases to trimming and J lost 0 bases; unmatched junction nucleotides: 8. Germline CDR1 SGHAT, CDR2 FQNNGV. The CDR3 spans 16 residues. The CDR3 protein is CASTRRSGSSYNEQFF. CDR3 coding DNA: TGTGCCAGCACCAGAAGGAGCGGGAGCTCCTACAATGAGCAGTTCTTC.

This clone is categorized as medium-sized. V usage is TRBV28 and J usage is TRBJ2-1, with TRBD2 identical over 11 bases. Per the germline V gene, CDR1 is MDHEN and CDR2 is SYDVKM. The CDR3 runs 20 residues. Trimming took 7 bases from V and 3 from J; bases not matched to a gene: 20. The DNA for the CDR3 is TGTGCCAGCACAAGCAGTCGCCACGGGACTAGCGGAGGCATCTACAATGAGCAGTTCTTC. Amino acids: CASTSSRHGTSGGIYNEQFF.

This clone was recorded at least ten times. V gene TRBV20-1 combines with J gene TRBJ2-7; 7 nucleotides align to TRBD2. V shed 6 bases and J 1 base; nucleotides not matched to a gene: 9. Germline V gene lookup returns CDR1 DFQATT and CDR2 SNEGSKA (reference sequence). The CDR3 is 14 amino acids. The CDR3 DNA reads TGCAGTGCGGGAGGGACTCACCCTTCCTACGAGCAGTACTTC. This codes for CSAGGTHPSYEQYF.

This clone was seen repeatedly, ten times or more. V usage is TRBV2 and J usage is TRBJ2-3; D gene uncertain. CDR3 length: 12 amino acids. Germline V CDR1 and CDR2: SNHLY, FYNNEI. Trimming cost V 4 bases and J 2 bases, with 4 bases left between them. The CDR3 sequence is CASSVHTDTQYF. CDR3 in DNA: TGTGCCAGCAGTGTGCACACAGATACGCAGTATTTT.

A note on this clone: Germline and junction disagree at one end, which may indicate a read error. This chain uses TRBV5-1 with TRBJ2-2, with D perhaps TRBD2 (5 bases). CDR3 length equals 15 residues. Germline CDR1 and CDR2: SGHRS and YFSETQ. The CDR3 DNA reads as TGCGCCAGCAGCTTGGATTCGGGCTACGCCGGGGAGTTGTTTTTT. Its protein is CASSLDSGYAGELFF.

The chain joins TRBV6-1 to TRBJ2-1, with no clear D. The CDR3 loop spans 11 amino acids. Trimming stripped 4 bases from V and 6 bases from J, with 4 bases between. Per germline, CDR1 MNHNS and CDR2 SASEGT. The CDR3 bases are TGTGCCAGCAGTGTATCCAATGAGCAGTTCTTC. It is translated as CASSVSNEQFF.

This clone ranks as large (0.1 to 1%). The V gene is TRBV6-5, the J gene TRBJ2-7; D gene uncertain. CDR1 and CDR2 (germline): MNHEY, SVGAGI. The CDR3 is 15 amino acids. Trimming took 0 bases from V and 2 from J, leaving 11 bases between them. The CDR3: CASSYSMQETYEQYF. DNA for the CDR3: TGTGCCAGCAGTTACTCGATGCAGGAGACCTACGAGCAGTACTTC.

This chain links TRBV2 with TRBJ2-1; TRBD2 aligns across 7 bases. Trimming took 6 bases from V and 4 from J; bases not matched to a gene: 3. This CDR3 is 13 amino acids long. CDR1 is SNHLY, CDR2 FYNNEI, per germline. CDR3 in amino acids: CASRGGGYNEQFF. The CDR3 coding sequence is TGTGCCAGCAGGGGGGGAGGGTACAATGAGCAGTTCTTC.

This clone qualifies as medium-sized. The rearrangement joins TRBV2 to TRBJ1-2, with D possibly being TRBD1 (6 bases). Germline V CDR1 and CDR2: SNHLY, FYNNEI. This CDR3 is 14 amino acids long. Between the trimmed V and J ends, which lost 6 bases and 6 bases, there was a span of 17 bases. The CDR3 protein is CASSTGRLKDGYTF. The DNA for the CDR3 is TGTGCCAGCAGCACAGGGAGGTTGAAGGATGGCTACACCTTC. Full variable domain (missing parts from reference TRBV2 and TRBJ1-2): EPEVTQTPSHQVTQMGQEVILRCVPISNHLYFYWYRQILGQKVEFLVSFYNNEISEKSEIFDDQFSVERPDGSNFTLKIRSTKLEDSAMYFCASSTGRLKDGYTFGSGTRLTVV.

By share, this clone ranks as medium-sized. The chain combines TRBV4-1 with TRBJ1-5; D unclear. The CDR3 covers 15 residues. CDR1 is MGHRA, CDR2 YSYEKL, per germline. The V and J ends lost 0 bases and 1 base respectively, with 7 bases between them. CDR3 sequence: CASSQDFRSNQPQHF. As DNA, the CDR3 is TGCGCCAGCAGCCAAGACTTTAGGAGCAATCAGCCCCAGCATTTT.

This clone qualifies as medium-sized. The chain carries TRBV2 and TRBJ2-3, with D possibly matching TRBD2 (5 bases). The CDR3 runs 13 residues. Looked up from germline, CDR1 is SNHLY and CDR2 is FYNNEI. V was pared by 0 bases and J by 6 bases, with 7 bases between. CDR3 amino acids: CASSEARGDTQYF. CDR3 in DNA: TGTGCCAGCAGTGAAGCGCGCGGGGATACGCAGTATTTT.

This clone was picked up many times. The rearrangement links TRBV5-6 to TRBJ2-5; D may match TRBD1 or TRBD2 (5 bases each). The CDR3 covers 14 residues. V was clipped by 2 bases and J by 2 bases, with 10 bases between them. The germline V gene has CDR1 SGHDT and CDR2 YYEEEE. The CDR3 sequence is CASSLGDHQETQYF. The CDR3 coding sequence is TGTGCCAGCAGCTTAGGGGACCATCAAGAGACCCAGTACTTC.

This clone showed up many times. This sequence joins TRBV12-3 or TRBV12-4 and TRBJ2-1; the match to TRBD2 covers 14 bases. V trimming: 4 bases; J trimming: 10 bases; junction bases outside the gene matches: 9. This CDR3 has 16 residues. DNA of the CDR3: TGTGCCAGCAGTTCCGGGACTAGCGGGAGATATGGCGAGCAGTTCTTC. Translation: CASSSGTSGRYGEQFF.

The J gene is TRBJ2-3, the V gene TRBV7-3, with a tentative D call TRBD1 (5 bases). Germline CDR1 reads SGHTA; CDR2 reads FQGTGA. The CDR3 is made up of 14 amino acids. Trimming took off 1 base at V and 5 bases at J, with 10 bases between the two ends. The CDR3: CASSLSGAQDTQYF. CDR3 sequence (DNA): TGTGCCAGCAGCTTAAGTGGGGCGCAAGATACGCAGTATTTT. Variable domain in full (rest from reference TRBV7-3 and TRBJ2-3): GAGVSQTPSNKVTEKGKYVELRCDPISGHTALYWYRQSLGQGPEFLIYFQGTGAADDSGLPNDRFFAVRPEGSVSTLKIQRTERGDSAVYLCASSLSGAQDTQYFGPGTRLTVL.

In its sample, this clone ranks as medium-sized. The V and J genes are TRBV12-3 or TRBV12-4 and TRBJ2-1, with 9 bases aligning to TRBD2. The length of the CDR3 is 15 residues. V trimming: 6 bases; J trimming: 10 bases; junction bases outside the gene matches: 13. The CDR3 region is CASREAGGLSWEQFF. In DNA, the CDR3 is TGTGCCAGCAGGGAAGCGGGAGGCCTTAGTTGGGAGCAGTTCTTC.

V is TRBV27 and J is TRBJ2-7; TRBD2 is a possible D gene (6 bases). The V and J ends lost 0 bases and 4 bases respectively, with 10 bases between them. Per germline, CDR1 MNHEY and CDR2 SMNVEV (reference sequence). CDR3 length equals 14 residues. CDR3 residues: CASSLSGLAYEQYF. In nucleotides, the CDR3 is TGTGCCAGCAGTTTATCGGGACTCGCTTACGAGCAGTACTTC.

Points on this clone: A read error may account for a junction end that differs from germline. V gene TRBV12-3 or TRBV12-4 combines with J gene TRBJ2-1; TRBD1 is a possible D gene (6 bases). The CDR3 is 13 amino acids. The CDR3 nucleotides are TGTTCCAGCAGTTTATACAGGGCCAATGAGCAGTTCTTC. Translated: CSSSLYRANEQFF.